This entry describes one T cell receptor (beta chain). The antigen is unknown. This sample was taken from a study of PD-1 blockade in classical Hodgkin lymphoma. Patients all relapsed after autologous stem cell transplantation, and there was variation in brentuximab vedotin exposure. Sequencing used immunoSEQ multiplex PCR; TCRdb keeps in-frame clones, though not all of them. This table has approximately 50,000 clones, more than 70% appearing once. Overall study findings and caveats: Diversity similar to that of newly diagnosed patients was seen at baseline in complete responders. TCR diversity rose significantly by C4D1 in CD4+ but not CD8+ cells.

V lost 1 base, J lost 0 bases, and 10 bases lay in between. Germline CDR1 and CDR2: SGHRS and YFSETQ. The length of the CDR3 is 16 residues. The sequence was collected from a human donor with classical Hodgkin lymphoma. The chain recombines TRBV5-1 with TRBJ1-4, with D hard to call. The specimen comprised peripheral blood mononuclear cells (PBMCs), sampled before the second cycle of nivolumab. The CDR3 nucleotides are TGCGCCAGCAGCTTGATTGGAGCCGCAACTAATGAAAAACTGTTTTTT. This translates into CASSLIGAATNEKLFF.